This is a list of T cell receptor beta chains from one sample in a study of T cell responses to AZD1222 COVID-19 vaccine. The method was immunoSEQ multiplex PCR; TCRdb's version includes in-frame clones alone and lacks a portion of them. Of roughly 140,000 clones in the sample, around 92% were seen once. Sequenced material: peripheral blood, taken after recovery from COVID-19. These receptors originate from an adult who had recovered from COVID-19. Both conserved end residues are part of each CDR3. Each record gives: V gene, CDR3 protein.

>TRBV27
CASSGYGQPQHF
>TRBV9
CASKHSSGNTIYF
>TRBV28
CASIGPNTEAFF
>TRBV28
CASSFHLAGLTYEQYF
>TRBV7-9
CASSYGTQRGTEAFF
>TRBV7-9
CASSPDQGEAFF
>TRBV28
CASVSQREGNEQFF
>TRBV27
CASRFGAGGTPYEQYF
>TRBV7-2
CASSRGGANTEAFF
>TRBV7-4
CASSLSEGQPQHF
>TRBV28
CASSWGTEAFF
>TRBV9
CASSPIGDLGGGYTF
>TRBV9
CASSVAGTSGYNEQFF
>TRBV28
CASSLPQGTEAFF
>TRBV9
CASSVGPADNSPLHF
>TRBV4-2
CASSPRTSGSTDTQYF
>TRBV10-3
CAISESGTGLDEQFF
>TRBV2
CASSGGEFNQPQHF
>TRBV6-6
CASSRILGTGGPTYNSPLHF
>TRBV14
CASSRSPGSGVYGYTF
>TRBV5-1
CASSLNKNEKLFF
>TRBV5-1
CASSLQATSGKGVDEQFF
>TRBV2
CASSAQVNTEAFF
>TRBV2
CASGLAGISYEQYF
>TRBV3-1/TRBV3-2
CASSSGLAGQETQYF
>TRBV6-5
CASSYTRGINYGYTF
>TRBV3-1/TRBV3-2
CASSPGLALETQYF
>TRBV30
CAWRFRGLGETQYF
>TRBV27
CASSRVLGAYGQPQHF